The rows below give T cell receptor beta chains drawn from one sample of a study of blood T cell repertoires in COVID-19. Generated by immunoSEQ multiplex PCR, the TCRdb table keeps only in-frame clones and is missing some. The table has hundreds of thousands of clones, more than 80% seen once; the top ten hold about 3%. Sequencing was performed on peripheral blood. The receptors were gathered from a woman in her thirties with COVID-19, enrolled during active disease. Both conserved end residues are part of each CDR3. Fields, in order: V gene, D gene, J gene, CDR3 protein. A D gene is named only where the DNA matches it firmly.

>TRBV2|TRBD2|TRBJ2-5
CASSPGTSRETQYF
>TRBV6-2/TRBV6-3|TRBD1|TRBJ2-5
CASSRAFGTGEETQYF
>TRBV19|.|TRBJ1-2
CASSTEQGHGYTF
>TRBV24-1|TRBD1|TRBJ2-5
CATSDFPYLTGGRETQYF
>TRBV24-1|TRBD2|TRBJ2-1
CATSDSLWTSGGAPNEQFF
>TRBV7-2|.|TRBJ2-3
CASSLGLAVTDTQYF
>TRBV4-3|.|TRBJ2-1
CASSHLGGEGSEQFF
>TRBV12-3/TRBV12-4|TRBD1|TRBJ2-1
CASSFAQGHEQFF
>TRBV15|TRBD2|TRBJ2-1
CATSRDKGLDHNEQFF
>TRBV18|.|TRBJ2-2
CASSPTVHQTGELFF
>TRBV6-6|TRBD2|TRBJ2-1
CASSPGTTQYGLAGNNEQFF
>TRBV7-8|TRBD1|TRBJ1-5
CASSSGTGNQPQHF
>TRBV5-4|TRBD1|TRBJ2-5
CASSQSQGMETQYF
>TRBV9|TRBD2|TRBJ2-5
CASSREGRETQYF
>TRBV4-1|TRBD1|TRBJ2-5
CASSQVDATGVKTQYF
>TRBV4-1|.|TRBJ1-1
CASSPSEASSTEAFF
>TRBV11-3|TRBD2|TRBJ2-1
CASSLIAGVYNEQFF
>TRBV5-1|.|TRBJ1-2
CASSGGEAHYGYTF
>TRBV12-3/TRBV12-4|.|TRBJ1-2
CASSFEASYGYTF
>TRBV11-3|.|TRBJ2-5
CASSLSGAQETQYF
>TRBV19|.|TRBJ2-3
CASSPRLRGGTDTQYF
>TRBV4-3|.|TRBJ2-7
CASSQDGSLDSRTYEQYF
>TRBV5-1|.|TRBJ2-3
CASSIGGGTDTQYF
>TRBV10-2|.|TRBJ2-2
CASSEYESTGELFF
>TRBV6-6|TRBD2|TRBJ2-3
CASSPGGSLRLTDTQYF
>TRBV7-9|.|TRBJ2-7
CASSLGAGSDEQYF